This T cell receptor beta chain is drawn from a study of blood T cell repertoires in COVID-19. Study in general: PBMCs, B-cell-depleted T cells, or T cells were the source of the cDNA or gDNA that made up the material.

The V segment lost 4 bases and the J segment 4 bases; nucleotides outside the gene matches: 3. This CDR3 spans 14 amino acids. The germline gives CDR1 SGHTA, CDR2 FQGTGA. As originally analysed: Nucleated cell counts were estimated from reference gene primer amplification. TCRdb keeps only in-frame clones here, not all; method: immunoSEQ multiplex PCR. That table furnishes V, J and clone size, whereas the DNA furnished D and trimming. The table has about 190,000 clones, about four fifths seen once. The sample was peripheral blood. This sequence joins TRBV7-3 and TRBJ2-3; TRBD1 aligns across 9 bases. This TCR came from a woman aged 70-85 years with active or convalescent COVID-19. The CDR3 protein is CASSWTGDADTQYF. CDR3 in DNA: TGTGCCAGCAGCTGGACAGGGGACGCAGATACGCAGTATTTT.